This T cell receptor beta chain was recorded in a study of graft-versus-host responses after intestinal transplantation. Study background: Transplants were multivisceral, liver-intestinal, or isolated intestinal. Every recipient underwent anti-thymocyte globulin induction, then tacrolimus and steroids for two to four years.

The table came from immunoSEQ multiplex PCR; TCRdb's copy has only in-frame clones and leaves some out. Of around 110,000 clones in the sample, about nine tenths were seen once. CDR1 is LNHDA and CDR2 is SQIVND in the germline V gene (reference sequence). V was trimmed by 1 base and J by 5 bases, leaving 8 bases between them. There are 13 residues in the CDR3. On this clone: Its specificity is unknown. Other DNA sequences from this sample encode an identical CDR3 as well.

Study-wide results and caveats: Researchers found GvH clones in recipient marrow, and some showed up first in ileum or blood. After transplant, early declines in HvG clones were associated with peak levels of circulating GvH clones.

V gene TRBV19 combines with J gene TRBJ2-5; D possibly corresponds to TRBD2 (5 bases). Sequencing was performed on unstimulated CD4+ T cells sorted from spleen or lymph node cells, taken before intestinal transplant. This clonotype was obtained from a human donor who received an intestinal transplant. As DNA, the CDR3 is TGTGCCAGTAGTATAGTAGGCGGGGAGACCCAGTACTTC. Residues: CASSIVGGETQYF.